This T cell receptor beta chain was recorded in a study of control samples from healthy donors and cancer patients. The repertoire was sequenced with immunoSEQ multiplex PCR; TCRdb's copy has only in-frame clones and lacks some. The sample includes roughly 40,000 clones, roughly 92% of them seen just once. V shed 7 bases and J 6 bases; nucleotides not matched to a gene: 8. The CDR3 consists of 13 residues. Germline V lookup: CDR1 MGHDK, CDR2 SYGVNS. This chain joins TRBV25-1 and TRBJ1-2; 7 bases are a match to TRBD1. The clonotype comes from a woman in her fifties or sixties in good health. The source material was blood. CDR3 coding DNA: TGTGCCAGCACCGACAGGGAACGACATGGCTACACCTTC. Protein product: CASTDRERHGYTF.